The rows below give T cell receptor beta chains drawn from one sample of a study of Ad26.COV2.S vaccination and SARS-CoV-2 variants. Assay used: immunoSEQ multiplex PCR; TCRdb lists only in-frame clones, some missing. The repertoire has hundreds of thousands of clones, 75% to 90% of them found once; the top ten carry approximately 12%. Material: peripheral blood, obtained in a trial of Ad26.COV2.S vaccine versus placebo. These TCRs come from a person aged 18-65 years who received the Ad26.COV2.S COVID-19 vaccine or a placebo. CDR3s include the opening cysteine and the closing phenylalanine or tryptophan. Fields, in order: D gene, V gene, CDR3 protein. D genes are given only for firm matches.

D: .; V: TRBV9; CDR3: CASSVTPWAENTEAFF
D: TRBD1; V: TRBV2; CDR3: CASNRDRGNSNQPQHF
D: .; V: TRBV28; CDR3: CASSLGATPTYEQYF
D: .; V: TRBV19; CDR3: CASSKSHYSGLEQFF
D: TRBD1; V: TRBV6-6; CDR3: CASAGTGGENYGYTF
D: TRBD2; V: TRBV3-1/TRBV3-2; CDR3: CASSPRLAGNTGELFF
D: .; V: TRBV25-1; CDR3: CASSPLISGANVLTF
D: TRBD1; V: TRBV6-6; CDR3: CASSRGLTDGITEAFF
D: .; V: TRBV9; CDR3: CASSVVDGTSTDTQYF
D: TRBD2; V: TRBV2; CDR3: CASSEAGLGGLKTQYF
D: .; V: TRBV7-9; CDR3: CASSSGTTSYEQYF
D: TRBD1; V: TRBV7-9; CDR3: CASSFRQGRLNTEAFF
D: .; V: TRBV5-1; CDR3: CASSRQATNTEAFF
D: TRBD2; V: TRBV7-2; CDR3: CASSLSGTSGTYEQYF
D: .; V: TRBV19; CDR3: CASTPHRDGTEAFF
D: .; V: TRBV18; CDR3: CASSPLESSNYGYTF
D: .; V: TRBV5-1; CDR3: CASRGGGDGQFF
D: .; V: TRBV6-5; CDR3: CASSQVHEQYF
D: .; V: TRBV6-6; CDR3: CASSLITGDEQFF
D: .; V: TRBV6-1; CDR3: CASSDGLRDIQYF
D: TRBD1; V: TRBV5-4; CDR3: CASSPRQGPYEQYF
D: .; V: TRBV19; CDR3: CASRARDANTEAFF
D: TRBD2; V: TRBV19; CDR3: CASSIVKSGTSGASSYNEQFF
D: TRBD1; V: TRBV3-1/TRBV3-2; CDR3: CASSPDRGNEQFF
D: TRBD1; V: TRBV5-1; CDR3: CASSSGTASGELTF
D: TRBD1; V: TRBV6-4; CDR3: CASRIPTGGSEELFF
D: TRBD1; V: TRBV2; CDR3: CASSGQGVNEQYF
D: .; V: TRBV29-1; CDR3: CSVEEGVDEQFF
D: .; V: TRBV21-1; CDR3: CASSKERAMNTEAFF
D: TRBD2; V: TRBV7-9; CDR3: CASSTGLAHEQFF
D: .; V: TRBV30; CDR3: CAWSGRALNQPQHF
D: .; V: TRBV7-2; CDR3: CASSLELALDEQFF
D: TRBD1; V: TRBV5-5; CDR3: CASSFLDRGRTHYNEAFF
D: TRBD2; V: TRBV28; CDR3: CASSSTSGGTGELFF
D: .; V: TRBV30; CDR3: CAWKGVANTEAFF
D: .; V: TRBV7-2; CDR3: CASSFDDSAKNIQYF
D: .; V: TRBV27; CDR3: CASTSTGKAFF
D: .; V: TRBV18; CDR3: CASSRTGSSGNTIYF
D: TRBD1; V: TRBV5-5; CDR3: CASSLGGQASNEQFF
D: .; V: TRBV4-1; CDR3: CASSQVGQHHEQYF
D: .; V: TRBV10-2; CDR3: CASKINSNQPQHF
D: .; V: TRBV7-9; CDR3: CASSLEQGSYEQYF
D: TRBD1; V: TRBV18; CDR3: CASSRQGPNTEAFF
D: .; V: TRBV10-3; CDR3: CAIGPANTGELFF
D: .; V: TRBV5-5; CDR3: CASSLDGENTEAFF
D: TRBD2; V: TRBV28; CDR3: CASSRFGGSQDEQFF
D: .; V: TRBV6-2/TRBV6-3; CDR3: CASSYSRRGGEQYF
D: .; V: TRBV12-3/TRBV12-4; CDR3: CASSLGVGEAFF
D: .; V: TRBV4-3; CDR3: CASSQGSSLGTPLHF
D: .; V: TRBV11-2; CDR3: CASSLATGGQYF
D: .; V: TRBV6-2/TRBV6-3; CDR3: CASSTGGTNYGYTF
D: .; V: TRBV6-1; CDR3: CASSEKGAPYEQYF
D: TRBD2; V: TRBV4-3; CDR3: CASSPGTSGVGEQFF
D: TRBD2; V: TRBV5-1; CDR3: CASSLAEVGTSGGEQYF
D: .; V: TRBV11-3; CDR3: CASSLGHLGADTQYF